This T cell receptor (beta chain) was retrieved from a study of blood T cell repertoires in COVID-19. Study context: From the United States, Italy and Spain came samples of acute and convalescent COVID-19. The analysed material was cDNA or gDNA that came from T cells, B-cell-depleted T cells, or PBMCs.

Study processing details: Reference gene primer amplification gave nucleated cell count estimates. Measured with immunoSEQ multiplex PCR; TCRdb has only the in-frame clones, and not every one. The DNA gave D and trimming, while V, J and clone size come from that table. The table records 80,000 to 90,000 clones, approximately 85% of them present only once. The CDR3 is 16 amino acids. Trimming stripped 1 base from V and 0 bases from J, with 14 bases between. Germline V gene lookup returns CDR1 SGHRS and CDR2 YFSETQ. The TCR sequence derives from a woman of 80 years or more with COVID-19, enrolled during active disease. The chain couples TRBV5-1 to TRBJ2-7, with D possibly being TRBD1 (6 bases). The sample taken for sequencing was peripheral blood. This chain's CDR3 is CASSLFGGAGSYEQYF. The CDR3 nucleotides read TGCGCCAGCAGCTTGTTTGGGGGCGCCGGCTCCTACGAGCAGTACTTC.